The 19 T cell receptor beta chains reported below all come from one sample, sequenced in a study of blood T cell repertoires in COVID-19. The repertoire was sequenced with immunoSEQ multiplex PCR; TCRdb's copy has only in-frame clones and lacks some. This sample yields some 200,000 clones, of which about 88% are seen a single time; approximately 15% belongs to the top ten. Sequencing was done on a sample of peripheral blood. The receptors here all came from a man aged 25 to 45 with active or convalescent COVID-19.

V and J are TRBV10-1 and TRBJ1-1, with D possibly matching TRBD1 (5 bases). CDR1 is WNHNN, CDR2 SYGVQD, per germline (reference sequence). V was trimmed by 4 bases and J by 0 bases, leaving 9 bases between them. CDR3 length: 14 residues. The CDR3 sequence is CASSGGLVNTEAFF. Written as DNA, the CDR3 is TGCGCCAGCAGTGGGGGACTTGTGAACACTGAAGCTTTCTTT.

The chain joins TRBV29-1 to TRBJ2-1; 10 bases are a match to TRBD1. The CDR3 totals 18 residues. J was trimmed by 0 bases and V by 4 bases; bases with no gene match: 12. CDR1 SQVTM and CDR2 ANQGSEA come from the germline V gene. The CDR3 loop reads CSVARGQGGGSSYNEQFF. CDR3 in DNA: TGCAGCGTTGCTAGAGGACAGGGGGGTGGGAGCTCCTACAATGAGCAGTTCTTC.

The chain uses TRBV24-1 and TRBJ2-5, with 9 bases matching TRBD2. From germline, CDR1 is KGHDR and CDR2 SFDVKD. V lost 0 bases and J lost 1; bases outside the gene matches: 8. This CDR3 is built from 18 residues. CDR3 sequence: CATSDLEAGGPTQETQYF. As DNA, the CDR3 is TGTGCCACCAGTGATTTGGAAGCGGGGGGCCCCACCCAAGAGACCCAGTACTTC.

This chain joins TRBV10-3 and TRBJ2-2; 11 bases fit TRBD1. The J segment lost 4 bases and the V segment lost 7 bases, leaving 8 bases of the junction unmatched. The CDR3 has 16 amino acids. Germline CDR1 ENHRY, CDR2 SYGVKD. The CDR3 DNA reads TGTGCCATCACCCCTTCCGGGACAGGGGGCACCGGGGAGCTGTTTTTT. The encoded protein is CAITPSGTGGTGELFF.

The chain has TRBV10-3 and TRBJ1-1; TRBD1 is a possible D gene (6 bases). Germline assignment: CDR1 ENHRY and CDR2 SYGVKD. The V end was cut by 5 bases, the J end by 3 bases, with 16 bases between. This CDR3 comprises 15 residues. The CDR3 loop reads CAISNGGRVDTEAFF. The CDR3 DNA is TGTGCCATCAGTAATGGGGGCAGGGTGGACACTGAAGCTTTCTTT.

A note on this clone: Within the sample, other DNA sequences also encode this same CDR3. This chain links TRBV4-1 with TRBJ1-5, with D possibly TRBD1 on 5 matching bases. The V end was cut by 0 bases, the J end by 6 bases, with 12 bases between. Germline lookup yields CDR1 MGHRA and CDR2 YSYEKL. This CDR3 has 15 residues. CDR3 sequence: CASSQDGQGSQPQHF. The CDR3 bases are TGCGCCAGCAGCCAAGATGGCCAGGGAAGTCAGCCCCAGCATTTT.

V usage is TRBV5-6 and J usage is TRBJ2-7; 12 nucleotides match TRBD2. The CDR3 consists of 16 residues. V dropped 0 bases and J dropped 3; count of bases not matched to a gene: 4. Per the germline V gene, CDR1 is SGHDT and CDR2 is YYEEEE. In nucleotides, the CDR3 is TGTGCCAGCAGCTTGGAGGGACTAGCGGGTTTCTACGAGCAGTACTTC. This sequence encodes CASSLEGLAGFYEQYF. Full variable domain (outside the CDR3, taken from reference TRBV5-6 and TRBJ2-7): DAGVTQSPTHLIKTRGQQVTLRCSPKSGHDTVSWYQQALGQGPQFIFQYYEEEERQRGNFPDRFSGHQFPNYSSELNVNALLLGDSALYLCASSLEGLAGFYEQYFGPGTRLTVT.

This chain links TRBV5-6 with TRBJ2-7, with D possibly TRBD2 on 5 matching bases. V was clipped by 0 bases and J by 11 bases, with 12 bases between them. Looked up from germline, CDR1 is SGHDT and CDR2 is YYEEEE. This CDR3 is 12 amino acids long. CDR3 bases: TGTGCCAGCAGCTTGGGGACTGGGGTAGAGTACTTC. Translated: CASSLGTGVEYF.

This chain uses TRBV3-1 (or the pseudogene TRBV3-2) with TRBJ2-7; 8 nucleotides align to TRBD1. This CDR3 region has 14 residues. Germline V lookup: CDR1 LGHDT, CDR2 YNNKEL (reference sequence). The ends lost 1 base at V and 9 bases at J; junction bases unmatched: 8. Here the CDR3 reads CASSQGTGPLGQYV. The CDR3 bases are TGTGCCAGCAGCCAAGGGACAGGGCCACTTGGGCAGTACGTC.

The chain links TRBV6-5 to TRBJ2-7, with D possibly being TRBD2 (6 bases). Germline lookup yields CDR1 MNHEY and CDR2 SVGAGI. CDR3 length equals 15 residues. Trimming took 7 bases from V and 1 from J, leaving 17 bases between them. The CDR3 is CASKFGASASYEQYF. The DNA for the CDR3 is TGTGCCAGCAAATTCGGGGCTAGCGCGTCCTACGAGCAGTACTTC.

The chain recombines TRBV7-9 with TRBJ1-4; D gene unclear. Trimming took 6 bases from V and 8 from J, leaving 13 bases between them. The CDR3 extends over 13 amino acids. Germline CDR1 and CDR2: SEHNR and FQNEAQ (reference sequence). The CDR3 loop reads CASRASPVEKLFF. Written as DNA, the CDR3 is TGTGCCAGCAGGGCCTCCCCAGTCGAAAAACTGTTTTTT.

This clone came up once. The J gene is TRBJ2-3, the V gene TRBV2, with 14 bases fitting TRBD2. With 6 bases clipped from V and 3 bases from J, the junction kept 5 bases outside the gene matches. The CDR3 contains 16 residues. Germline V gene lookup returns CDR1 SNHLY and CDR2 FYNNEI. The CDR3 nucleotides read TGTGCCAGCAGACCGGGACTAGCGGGAGAAACAGATACGCAGTATTTT. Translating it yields CASRPGLAGETDTQYF.

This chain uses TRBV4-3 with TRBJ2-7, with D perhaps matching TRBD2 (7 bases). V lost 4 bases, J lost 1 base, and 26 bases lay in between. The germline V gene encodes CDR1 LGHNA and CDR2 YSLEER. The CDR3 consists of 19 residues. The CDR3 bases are TGCGCCAGCAGCCTATCGCTGGGGGGGCCGAGCGGCTTATCCTACGAGCAGTACTTC. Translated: CASSLSLGGPSGLSYEQYF.

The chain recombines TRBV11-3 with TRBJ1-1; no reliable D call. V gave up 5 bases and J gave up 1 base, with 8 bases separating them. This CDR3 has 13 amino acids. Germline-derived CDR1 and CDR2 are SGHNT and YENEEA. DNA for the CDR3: TGTGCCAGCAGCCCGAGACAGAACACTGAAGCTTTCTTT. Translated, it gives CASSPRQNTEAFF.

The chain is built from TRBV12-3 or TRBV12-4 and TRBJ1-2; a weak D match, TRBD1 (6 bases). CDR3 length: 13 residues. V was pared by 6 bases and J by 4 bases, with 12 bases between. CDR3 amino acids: CASSRGQFYGYTF. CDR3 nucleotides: TGTGCCAGCAGCCGTGGACAGTTCTATGGCTACACCTTC.

CDR3 protein: CASSKTLSGPQDYEQYF. The CDR3 DNA follows: TGTGCCAGCAGCAAAACCCTTTCCGGTCCGCAAGACTACGAGCAGTACTTC. V gene TRBV7-2 combines with J gene TRBJ2-7, with D unresolved. With 5 bases removed from V and 3 bases from J, the gap between germline ends came to 23 bases. CDR1 SGHTA and CDR2 FQGNSA come from the germline V gene. The CDR3 loop spans 17 amino acids.

CDR3 sequence (DNA): TGTGCCAGCAGCTGGGGGACTAGCGGGCCGTCCTACAATGAGCAGTTCTTC. Protein: CASSWGTSGPSYNEQFF. V is TRBV5-4 and J is TRBJ2-1; 12 bases map to TRBD2. V was clipped by 3 bases and J by 1 base; unmatched bases: 5. CDR3 length equals 17 residues. Per germline, CDR1 SGHNT and CDR2 YYREEE (reference sequence).

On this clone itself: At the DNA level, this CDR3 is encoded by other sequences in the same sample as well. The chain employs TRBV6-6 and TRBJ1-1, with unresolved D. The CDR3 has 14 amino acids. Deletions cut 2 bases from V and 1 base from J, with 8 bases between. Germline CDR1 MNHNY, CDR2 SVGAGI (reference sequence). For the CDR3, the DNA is TGTGCCAGCAGTTACCCTGAGGAGAACACTGAAGCTTTCTTT. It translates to CASSYPEENTEAFF.

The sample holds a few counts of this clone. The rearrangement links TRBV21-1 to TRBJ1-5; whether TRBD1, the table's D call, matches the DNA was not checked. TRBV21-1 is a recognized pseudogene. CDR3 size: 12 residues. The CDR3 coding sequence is TGTGCCAGCAGCACCAATGATCAGCCCCAGCATTTT. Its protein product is CASSTNDQPQHF.